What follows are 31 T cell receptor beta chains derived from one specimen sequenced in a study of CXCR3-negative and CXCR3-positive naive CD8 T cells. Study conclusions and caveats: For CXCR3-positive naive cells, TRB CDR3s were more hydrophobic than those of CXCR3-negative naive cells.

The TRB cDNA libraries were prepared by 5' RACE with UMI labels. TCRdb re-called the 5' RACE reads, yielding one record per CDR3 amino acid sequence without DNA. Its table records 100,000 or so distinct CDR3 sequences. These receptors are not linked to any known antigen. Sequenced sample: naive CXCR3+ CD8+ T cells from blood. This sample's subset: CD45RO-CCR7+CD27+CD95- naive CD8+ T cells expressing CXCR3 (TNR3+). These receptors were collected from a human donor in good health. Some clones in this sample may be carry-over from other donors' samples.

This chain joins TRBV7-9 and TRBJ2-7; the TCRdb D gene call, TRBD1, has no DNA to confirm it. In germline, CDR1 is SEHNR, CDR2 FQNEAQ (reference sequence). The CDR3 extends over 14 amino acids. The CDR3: CASSLVLGTGEQYF.

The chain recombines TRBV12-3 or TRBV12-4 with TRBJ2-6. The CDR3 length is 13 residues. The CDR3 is CASRRSGANVLTF.

CDR3 sequence reads: CATSADRLSRNQPQHF. V is TRBV15 and J is TRBJ1-5; with no DNA, the TCRdb D assignment of TRBD1 cannot be verified. The CDR3 consists of 16 residues. Germline V gene sequence: CDR1 LNHNV, CDR2 YYDKDF (reference sequence).

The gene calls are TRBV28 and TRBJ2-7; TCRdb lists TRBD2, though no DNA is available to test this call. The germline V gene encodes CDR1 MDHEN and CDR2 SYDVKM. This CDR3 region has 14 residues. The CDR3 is CASSFHAGAYEQYF.

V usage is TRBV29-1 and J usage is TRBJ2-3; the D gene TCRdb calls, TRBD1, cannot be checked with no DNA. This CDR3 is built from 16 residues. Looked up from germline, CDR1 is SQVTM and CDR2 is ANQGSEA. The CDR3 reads CSVVLSGTAGWDTQYF.

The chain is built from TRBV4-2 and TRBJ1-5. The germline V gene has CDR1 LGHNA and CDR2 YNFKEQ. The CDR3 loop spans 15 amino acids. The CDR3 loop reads CASSQESDSNQPQHF.

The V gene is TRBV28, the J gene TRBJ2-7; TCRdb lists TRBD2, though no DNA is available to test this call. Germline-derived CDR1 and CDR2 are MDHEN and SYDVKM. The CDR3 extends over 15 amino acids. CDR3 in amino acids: CASSLRATSSYEQYF. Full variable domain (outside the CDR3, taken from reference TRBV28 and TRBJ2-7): DVKVTQSSRYLVKRTGEKVFLECVQDMDHENMFWYRQDPGLGLRLIYFSYDVKMKEKGDIPEGYSVSREKKERFSLILESASTNQTSMYLCASSLRATSSYEQYFGPGTRLTVT.

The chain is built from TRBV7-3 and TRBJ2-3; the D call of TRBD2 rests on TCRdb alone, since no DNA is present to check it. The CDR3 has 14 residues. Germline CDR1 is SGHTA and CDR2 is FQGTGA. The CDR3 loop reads CASSLLAGPDTQYF.

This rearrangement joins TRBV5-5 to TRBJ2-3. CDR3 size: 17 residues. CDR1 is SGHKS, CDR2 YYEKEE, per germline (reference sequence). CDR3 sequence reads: CASSLGTPKTYADTQYF. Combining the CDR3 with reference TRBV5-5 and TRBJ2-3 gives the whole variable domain DAGVTQSPTHLIKTRGQQVTLRCSPISGHKSVSWYQQVLGQGPQFIFQYYEKEERGRGNFPDRFSARQFPNYSSELNVNALLLGDSALYLCASSLGTPKTYADTQYFGPGTRLTVL.

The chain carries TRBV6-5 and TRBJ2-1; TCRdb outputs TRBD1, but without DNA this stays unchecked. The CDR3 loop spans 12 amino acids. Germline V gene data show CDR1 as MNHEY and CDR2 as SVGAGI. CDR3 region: CASSYSGAEQFF.

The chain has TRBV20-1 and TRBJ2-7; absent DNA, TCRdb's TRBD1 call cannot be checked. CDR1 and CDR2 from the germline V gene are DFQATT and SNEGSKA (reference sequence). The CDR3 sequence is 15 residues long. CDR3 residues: CSARDGGHDSYEQYF.

CDR3 loop: CASSIGTGRSLREQYF. This sequence joins TRBV19 and TRBJ2-7; TCRdb designates TRBD1, a call that cannot be tested without DNA. CDR1 and CDR2 from the germline V gene are LNHDA and SQIVND (reference sequence). The CDR3 has 16 residues. Together with reference TRBV19 and TRBJ2-7, the CDR3 gives the full variable domain: DGGITQSPKYLFRKEGQNVTLSCEQNLNHDAMYWYRQDPGQGLRLIYYSQIVNDFQKGDIAEGYSVSREKKESFPLTVTSAQKNPTAFYLCASSIGTGRSLREQYFGPGTRLTVT.

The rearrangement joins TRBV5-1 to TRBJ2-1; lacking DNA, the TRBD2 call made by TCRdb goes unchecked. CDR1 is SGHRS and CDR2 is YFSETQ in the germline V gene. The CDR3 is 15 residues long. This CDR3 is CASSFLAPTYNEQFF. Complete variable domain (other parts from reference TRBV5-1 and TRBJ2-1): KAGVTQTPRYLIKTRGQQVTLSCSPISGHRSVSWYQQTPGQGLQFLFEYFSETQRNKGNFPGRFSGRQFSNSRSEMNVSTLELGDSALYLCASSFLAPTYNEQFFGPGTRLTVL.

The CDR3 spells CASSFTLRGYEQYF. The chain combines TRBV7-9 with TRBJ2-7; the D gene TCRdb calls, TRBD2, cannot be checked with no DNA. The CDR3 has 14 residues. Germline V gene lookup returns CDR1 SEHNR and CDR2 FQNEAQ (reference sequence).

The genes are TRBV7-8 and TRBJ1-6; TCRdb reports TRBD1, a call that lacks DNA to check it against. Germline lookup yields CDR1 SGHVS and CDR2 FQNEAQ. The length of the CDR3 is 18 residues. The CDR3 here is CASSLAPDSSLLNSPLHF.

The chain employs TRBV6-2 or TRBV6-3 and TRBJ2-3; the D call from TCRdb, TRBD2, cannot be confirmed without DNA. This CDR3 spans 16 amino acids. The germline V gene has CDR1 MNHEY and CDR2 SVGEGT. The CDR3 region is CASSSPLAGDTDTQYF.

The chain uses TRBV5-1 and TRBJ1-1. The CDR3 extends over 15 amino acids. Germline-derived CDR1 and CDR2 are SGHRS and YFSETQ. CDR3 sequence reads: CASSLVSETNTEAFF.

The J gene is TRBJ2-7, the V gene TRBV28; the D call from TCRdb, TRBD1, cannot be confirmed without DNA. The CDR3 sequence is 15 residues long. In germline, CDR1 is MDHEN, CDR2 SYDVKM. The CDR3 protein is CASSHKTGGADEQYF.

This CDR3 reads CASSPAGSLNDQFF. The chain links TRBV13 to TRBJ2-1; TCRdb selects TRBD2, and the lack of DNA leaves this call unchecked. From germline, CDR1 is PRHDT and CDR2 FYEKMQ (reference sequence). The CDR3 totals 14 residues. The full variable domain, rest sourced from reference TRBV13 and TRBJ2-1, is AAGVIQSPRHLIKEKRETATLKCYPIPRHDTVYWYQQGPGQDPQFLISFYEKMQSDKGSIPDRFSAQQFSDYHSELNMSSLELGDSALYFCASSPAGSLNDQFFGPGTRLTVL.

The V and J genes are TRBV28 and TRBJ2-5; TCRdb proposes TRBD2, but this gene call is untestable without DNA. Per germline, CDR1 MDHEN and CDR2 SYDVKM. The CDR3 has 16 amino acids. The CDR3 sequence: CASSFLAGGGGETQYF.

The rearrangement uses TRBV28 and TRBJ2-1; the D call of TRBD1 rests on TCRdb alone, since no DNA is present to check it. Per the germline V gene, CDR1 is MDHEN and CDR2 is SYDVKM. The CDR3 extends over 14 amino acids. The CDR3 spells CASSGTPSYNEQFF.

The CDR3 here is CASSLELGQETQYF. The chain combines TRBV7-2 with TRBJ2-5; the TCRdb D gene call, TRBD2, has no DNA to confirm it. The CDR3 has 14 residues. Germline V gene lookup returns CDR1 SGHTA and CDR2 FQGNSA.

This chain's CDR3 is CASSLTGTGPKVYEQYF. The chain links TRBV12-3 or TRBV12-4 to TRBJ2-7; the TRBD1 assignment by TCRdb is unverifiable without DNA. CDR3 length equals 17 residues.

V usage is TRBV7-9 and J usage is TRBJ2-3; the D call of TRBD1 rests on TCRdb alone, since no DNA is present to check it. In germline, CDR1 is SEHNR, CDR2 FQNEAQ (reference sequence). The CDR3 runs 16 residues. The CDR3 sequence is CASSLLEGTSTDTQYF.

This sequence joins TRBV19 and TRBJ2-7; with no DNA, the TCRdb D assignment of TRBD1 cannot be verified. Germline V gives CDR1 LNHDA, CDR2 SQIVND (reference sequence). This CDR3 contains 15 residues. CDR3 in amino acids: CASSAGQGSPYEQYF.

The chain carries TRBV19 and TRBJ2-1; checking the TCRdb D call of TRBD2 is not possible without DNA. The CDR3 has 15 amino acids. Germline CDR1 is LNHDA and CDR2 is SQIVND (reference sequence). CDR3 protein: CASSMTSGVTFEQFF.

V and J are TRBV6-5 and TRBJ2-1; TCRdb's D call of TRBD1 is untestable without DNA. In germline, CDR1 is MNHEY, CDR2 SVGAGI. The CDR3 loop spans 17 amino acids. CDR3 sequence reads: CASSYSEAAGRFDEQFF.

The chain's CDR3 is CASSPRGTKQETQYF. The chain couples TRBV7-9 to TRBJ2-5; without DNA, the TCRdb call of TRBD2 cannot be checked. Looked up from germline, CDR1 is SEHNR and CDR2 is FQNEAQ (reference sequence). The CDR3 is 15 amino acids.

The CDR3 loop is CASSFGTGYNEQFF. V is TRBV7-3 and J is TRBJ2-1; as DNA is missing, the TRBD1 call by TCRdb cannot be tested. Germline lookup yields CDR1 SGHTA and CDR2 FQGTGA. This CDR3 has 14 amino acids.

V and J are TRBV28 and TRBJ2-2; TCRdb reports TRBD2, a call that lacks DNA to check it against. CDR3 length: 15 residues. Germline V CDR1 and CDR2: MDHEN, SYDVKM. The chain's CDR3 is CASSLAGVWTGELFF. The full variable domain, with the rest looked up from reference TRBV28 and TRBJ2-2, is DVKVTQSSRYLVKRTGEKVFLECVQDMDHENMFWYRQDPGLGLRLIYFSYDVKMKEKGDIPEGYSVSREKKERFSLILESASTNQTSMYLCASSLAGVWTGELFFGEGSRLTVL.

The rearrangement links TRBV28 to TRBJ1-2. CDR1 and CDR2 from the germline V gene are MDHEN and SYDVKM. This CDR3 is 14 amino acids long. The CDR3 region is CASSLKAVNYGYTF.